This T cell receptor (beta chain) stems from a study of vaccination and CD4 T cells after COVID-19. Study overall: Each of the control cultures got a CEFX pool, an HIV-1 Nef pool, or no peptide.

This CDR3 comprises 15 residues. Germline trimming cut 4 bases from V and 7 bases from J; bases unmatched to any gene: 8. Looked up from germline, CDR1 is LNHDA and CDR2 is SQIVND (reference sequence). Details on this clonotype: Its target is unknown.

Cultured CD4+ T cells had their DNA profiled by the Oncomine TCR Beta short-read assay. TCRdb re-called the PCR reads through MiXCR, storing one row per CDR3 protein. Of 15,000 or so distinct CDR3 sequences detected, around 45% appear once; the ten largest clones hold more than 8%. Regarding treatment: roughly 11-day PBMC culture with coronavirus spike peptide pools or control peptides (ViraFEST assay). This TCR was sampled from a human donor who had recovered from COVID-19. The sequencing sample was made of CD4+ T cells from blood, cultured in vitro. The chain recombines TRBV19 with TRBJ1-5; 9 bases align to TRBD1. The CDR3 coding sequence is TGTGCCAGTAGTACTCGGACAGGGGTGACCCAGCCCCAGCATTTT. Translating it yields CASSTRTGVTQPQHF. Based on the CDR3 plus reference TRBV19 and TRBJ1-5, the full variable domain is DGGITQSPKYLFRKEGQNVTLSCEQNLNHDAMYWYRQDPGQGLRLIYYSQIVNDFQKGDIAEGYSVSREKKESFPLTVTSAQKNPTAFYLCASSTRTGVTQPQHFGDGTRLSIL.